This T cell receptor (beta chain) was identified during a study of control samples from healthy donors and cancer patients. V lost 6 bases to trimming and J lost 7 bases; unmatched junction nucleotides: 13. Germline V lookup: CDR1 SQVTM, CDR2 ANQGSEA. The CDR3 consists of 14 residues. The assay was immunoSEQ multiplex PCR, and TCRdb's table has in-frame clones only and misses some. In the table there are roughly 93,000 clones, 85% to 90% of which are singletons. The chain uses TRBV29-1 and TRBJ2-7; 9 nucleotides agree with TRBD1. The sequencing sample was made of PBMCs. The TCR comes from a woman in her forties or fifties with colorectal cancer. The CDR3 DNA sequence: TGCAGCGTGGACGTCCCGGGACAGGGTTTGGAGCAGTACGTC. Translating gives CSVDVPGQGLEQYV.